Below, 30 T cell receptor beta chains from the same sample are listed, as sequenced in a study of cytomegalovirus exposure and HLA in healthy donors. The PCR had 60 Vbeta and 13 Jbeta primers. Profiled with immunoSEQ multiplex PCR; TCRdb holds only in-frame clones, not every one. The sample holds about 98,000 clones; roughly 70% are singletons and the top ten take 2% to 3%. Sequenced material: PBMCs. Source of these receptors: a man between 50 and 59 years old in good health and CMV-seronegative.

V gene TRBV7-9 combines with J gene TRBJ2-2; 7 positions agree with TRBD1. Germline V gene sequence: CDR1 SEHNR, CDR2 FQNEAQ (reference sequence). V trimming: 3 bases; J trimming: 3 bases; junction bases outside the gene matches: 4. The CDR3 length is 15 residues. The CDR3 DNA sequence: TGTGCCAGCAGCTTTATAGGGGGCGACACCGGGGAGCTGTTTTTT. Translated: CASSFIGGDTGELFF.

The genes are TRBV2 and TRBJ2-5, with D tentatively TRBD1 (6 bases). The DNA end lines up better with TRBJ2-7; the J call may be wrong. The CDR3 consists of 13 residues. Germline V gene data show CDR1 as SNHLY and CDR2 as FYNNEI. Here the CDR3 DNA reads TGTGCCAGCAGTTACAGGGAAACCTACGAGCAGTACTTC. This encodes CASSYRETYEQYF.

CDR3 loop: CASSSHLGAAYEQYF. CDR3 in DNA: TGTGCCAGCAGCTCCCACTTGGGGGCTGCCTACGAGCAGTACTTC. This rearrangement joins TRBV7-2 to TRBJ2-7, with TRBD1 as a possible D gene (6 bases). Looked up from germline, CDR1 is SGHTA and CDR2 is FQGNSA. CDR3 length: 15 residues. With 4 bases removed from V and 2 bases from J, the gap between germline ends came to 15 bases.

The V gene is TRBV9, the J gene TRBJ1-1, with 7 bases lining up with TRBD1. The CDR3 length is 14 residues. Germline CDR1 is SGDLS and CDR2 is YYNGEE. Germline trimming cut 3 bases from V and 5 bases from J; bases unmatched to any gene: 7. Here the CDR3 reads CASSAHRGKTEAFF. CDR3 coding DNA: TGTGCCAGCAGCGCCCACAGGGGAAAGACTGAAGCTTTCTTT.

The chain links TRBV28 to TRBJ1-5; D remains unclear. The germline gives CDR1 MDHEN, CDR2 SYDVKM. The V and J ends lost 8 bases and 6 bases respectively, with 17 bases between them. The CDR3 runs 14 residues. CDR3 in DNA: TGTGCCAGCTCGGAGACCCGATTGGGTCAGCCCCAGCATTTT. Residues: CASSETRLGQPQHF.

In regard to this clone: The sample has other DNA sequences that encode this CDR3 too. The rearrangement joins TRBV21-1 to TRBJ1-1; the table's D call, TRBD1, was not checked against the DNA. TRBV21-1 is classified as a pseudogene. The CDR3 is 12 amino acids. The CDR3 region has the DNA TGTGCCAGCACCACAGGAAGAAGGGATGCTTTCTTT. It codes for CASTTGRRDAFF.

This clone showed up just a few times. This chain connects TRBV30 to TRBJ2-5; the match to TRBD1 covers 7 bases. The end of the DNA fits TRBJ2-7 better, so the J call may be wrong. There are 14 residues in the CDR3. Germline CDR1 and CDR2: GTSNPN and SVGIG (reference sequence). CDR3 residues: CAWTYFDREIEQYF. In nucleotides, the CDR3 is TGTGCCTGGACGTATTTCGACAGGGAGATCGAGCAGTACTTC.

V usage is TRBV6-1 and J usage is TRBJ1-1; D not certain. The CDR3 is made up of 13 amino acids. The germline CDR1 and CDR2 sequences are MNHNS and SASEGT. V dropped 8 bases and J dropped 5 bases, with 15 bases sitting between them. The CDR3 is CASERYGETEAFF. The CDR3 DNA sequence: TGTGCCAGCGAACGGTACGGGGAGACTGAAGCTTTCTTT.

V usage is TRBV15 and J usage is TRBJ2-1, with 10 bases lining up with TRBD1. Looked up from germline, CDR1 is LNHNV and CDR2 is YYDKDF (reference sequence). J was trimmed by 0 bases and V by 4 bases; bases with no gene match: 6. The CDR3 consists of 17 residues. The CDR3 sequence is CATSTTGQGSSYNEQFF. The DNA for the CDR3 is TGTGCCACCAGCACTACGGGACAGGGGAGCTCCTACAATGAGCAGTTCTTC. Full variable domain (rest looked up from reference TRBV15 and TRBJ2-1): DAMVIQNPRYQVTQFGKPVTLSCSQTLNHNVMYWYQQKSSQAPKLLFHYYDKDFNNEADTPDNFQSRRPNTSFCFLDIRSPGLGDTAMYLCATSTTGQGSSYNEQFFGPGTRLTVL.

This rearrangement joins TRBV9 to TRBJ2-3; maybe TRBD2 (5 bases). This CDR3 is 15 amino acids long. Germline V gives CDR1 SGDLS, CDR2 YYNGEE. The V end lost 0 bases, the J end lost 2 bases, and 10 bases lay between the germline ends. CDR3 protein: CASSVGTLSTDTQYF. The CDR3 nucleotides read TGTGCCAGCAGCGTAGGGACTCTCTCCACAGATACGCAGTATTTT. Based on the CDR3 plus reference TRBV9 and TRBJ2-3, the full variable domain is DSGVTQTPKHLITATGQRVTLRCSPRSGDLSVYWYQQSLDQGLQFLIQYYNGEERAKGNILERFSAQQFPDLHSELNLSSLELGDSALYFCASSVGTLSTDTQYFGPGTRLTVL.

V and J are TRBV5-4 and TRBJ2-1; 8 bases map to TRBD1. This CDR3 has 16 residues. V gave up 1 base and J gave up 3 bases; unmatched junction bases: 6. In germline, CDR1 is SGHNT, CDR2 YYREEE (reference sequence). This CDR3 is CASSLSGGANYNEQFF. For the CDR3, the DNA is TGTGCCAGCAGCTTGTCAGGGGGCGCCAACTACAATGAGCAGTTCTTC. Together with reference TRBV5-4 and TRBJ2-1, the CDR3 gives the full variable domain: ETGVTQSPTHLIKTRGQQVTLRCSSQSGHNTVSWYQQALGQGPQFIFQYYREEENGRGNFPPRFSGLQFPNYSSELNVNALELDDSALYLCASSLSGGANYNEQFFGPGTRLTVL.

This clone has just one count. The CDR3 sequence is CASSLGGSNQPQHF. As DNA, the CDR3 is TGTGCCAGTAGCCTCGGGGGGAGCAATCAGCCCCAGCATTTT. V gene TRBV19 combines with J gene TRBJ1-5, with TRBD1 as a possible D gene (5 bases). The germline gives CDR1 LNHDA, CDR2 SQIVND (reference sequence). V lost 6 bases and J 1 base, leaving 10 bases between the germline ends. The CDR3 is 14 residues long.

CDR3 region: CASSFREETQYF. CDR3 in DNA: TGTGCCAGCAGCTTCAGGGAAGAGACCCAGTACTTC. The J gene is TRBJ2-5, the V gene TRBV9, with D possibly matching TRBD1 (5 bases). The V end was cut by 4 bases, the J end by 3 bases, with 7 bases between. The CDR3 is 12 amino acids. CDR1 and CDR2 from the germline V gene are SGDLS and YYNGEE.

The V call is TRBV18, the J call TRBJ2-7; 7 bases are shared with TRBD1. The CDR3 covers 13 residues. The V gene's germline CDR1 is KGHSH and CDR2 LQKENI. V lost 4 bases and J lost 9; bases outside the gene matches: 9. The CDR3 here is CASSRDRDKGQYF. CDR3 coding DNA: TGTGCCAGCTCACGTGACAGGGATAAGGGGCAGTACTTC. Full variable domain (outside the CDR3, taken from reference TRBV18 and TRBJ2-7): NAGVMQNPRHLVRRRGQEARLRCSPMKGHSHVYWYRQLPEEGLKFMVYLQKENIIDESGMPKERFSAEFPKEGPSILRIQQVVRGDSAAYFCASSRDRDKGQYFGPGTRLTVT.

The gene calls are TRBV4-2 and TRBJ2-7; 13 bases map to TRBD2. With 3 bases clipped from V and 4 bases from J, the junction kept 9 bases outside the gene matches. This CDR3 is built from 17 residues. Germline-derived CDR1 and CDR2 are LGHNA and YNFKEQ. The CDR3 region is CASSHGTSGTILYEQYF. The DNA of the CDR3 is TGTGCCAGCAGCCATGGGACTAGCGGGACTATTTTATACGAGCAGTACTTC.

In regard to this clone: At one end the junction does not follow the germline gene, possibly because of a read error. V usage is TRBV5-4 and J usage is TRBJ2-3; D not certain. CDR1 and CDR2 from the germline V gene are SGHNT and YYREEE (reference sequence). The CDR3 has 15 residues. The CDR3 nucleotides are TGTGCCGGCAGCTTGTTAGCCATGGGCACAGATACGCAGTATTTT. As protein: CAGSLLAMGTDTQYF.

The gene calls are TRBV15 and TRBJ2-2; 7 nucleotides agree with TRBD1. This CDR3 comprises 17 residues. The germline CDR1 and CDR2 sequences are LNHNV and YYDKDF (reference sequence). V dropped 3 bases and J dropped 5; count of bases not matched to a gene: 12. The CDR3, as DNA: TGTGCCACCAGCAGGGAGCCGGGACAGAGGGTTACCGGGGAGCTGTTTTTT. This codes for CATSREPGQRVTGELFF.

The chain couples TRBV28 to TRBJ2-1, with D uncertain. The CDR3 totals 11 residues. CDR1 is MDHEN, CDR2 SYDVKM, per germline. V lost 3 bases to trimming and J lost 6 bases, with 3 bases between them. CDR3 region: CASSFSNEQFF. CDR3 DNA: TGTGCCAGCAGTTTCTCCAATGAGCAGTTCTTC.

This clone came up a few times. This chain connects TRBV6-1 to TRBJ2-7; 11 nucleotides line up with TRBD1. CDR3 length: 16 residues. The V gene's germline CDR1 is MNHNS and CDR2 SASEGT. V shed 4 bases and J 0 bases; nucleotides not matched to a gene: 5. This CDR3 is CASSGGQGVTSYEQYF. The DNA for the CDR3 is TGTGCCAGCAGTGGGGGACAGGGGGTTACCTCCTACGAGCAGTACTTC.

The V gene is TRBV7-9, the J gene TRBJ2-3, with a weak D call TRBD2 (5 bases). Per germline, CDR1 SEHNR and CDR2 FQNEAQ (reference sequence). The CDR3 consists of 15 residues. V was shortened by 5 bases and J by 3 bases, with 15 bases between the two germline ends. For the CDR3, the DNA is TGTGCCAGCAGCGGAGGAGCCCCCCAGACAGATACGCAGTATTTT. Amino acid sequence: CASSGGAPQTDTQYF. Full variable domain (rest looked up from reference TRBV7-9 and TRBJ2-3): DTGVSQNPRHKITKRGQNVTFRCDPISEHNRLYWYRQTLGQGPEFLTYFQNEAQLEKSRLLSDRFSAERPKGSFSTLEIQRTEQGDSAMYLCASSGGAPQTDTQYFGPGTRLTVL.

This chain connects TRBV19 to TRBJ2-2, with TRBD2 matching 15 bases. With V trimmed by 3 bases and J by 2 bases, 7 bases remained unmatched. Germline V CDR1 and CDR2: LNHDA, SQIVND (reference sequence). This CDR3 is built from 19 residues. The CDR3 sequence is CASSMLGLAGGSNTGELFF. CDR3 sequence (DNA): TGTGCCAGTAGTATGTTAGGACTAGCGGGGGGGAGTAACACCGGGGAGCTGTTTTTT.

The chain links TRBV11-2 to TRBJ1-1, with D possibly TRBD1 on 6 matching bases. The CDR3 runs to 14 residues. V was clipped by 1 base and J by 4 bases, with 10 bases between them. CDR1 and CDR2 (germline): SGHAT, FQNNGV. DNA of the CDR3: TGTGCCAGCAGCTTAGGTTGGGGGCCCACTGAAGCTTTCTTT. The encoded protein is CASSLGWGPTEAFF.

This clone occurred a few times. J is TRBJ2-3 and V is TRBV15, with 8 bases matching TRBD1. Germline trimming cut 1 base from V and 10 bases from J; bases unmatched to any gene: 4. CDR1 is LNHNV, CDR2 YYDKDF, per germline (reference sequence). The length of the CDR3 is 13 residues. DNA for the CDR3: TGTGCCACCAGCAGAGCGGACAGGGAGTCGCAGTATTTT. Protein sequence: CATSRADRESQYF.

This clone appeared a single time. This chain uses TRBV5-1 with TRBJ2-1; the D gene is possibly TRBD1 (6 bases). Germline V gives CDR1 SGHRS, CDR2 YFSETQ. V was pared by 6 bases and J by 9 bases, with 13 bases between. The length of the CDR3 is 12 residues. The DNA of the CDR3 is TGCGCCAGCACCTCAGGGGCGGGTGAGCAGTTCTTC. This sequence encodes CASTSGAGEQFF.

The V gene is TRBV6-5, the J gene TRBJ1-5, with 7 bases lining up with TRBD1. The V and J ends lost 8 bases and 6 bases, in that order; junction bases with no gene match: 7. CDR3 length equals 13 residues. CDR1 MNHEY and CDR2 SVGAGI come from the germline V gene. The CDR3 DNA reads TGTGCCAGCTCTAGGGGGCTGGTTCAGCCCCAGCATTTT. Translation gives CASSRGLVQPQHF.

There are many counts of this clone. This chain joins TRBV14 and TRBJ1-2; D unclear. The V end lost 2 bases, the J end lost 8 bases, and 18 bases lay between the germline ends. CDR3 length: 15 residues. Germline CDR1 SGHDN, CDR2 FVKESK. The DNA for the CDR3 is TGTGCCAGCAGCCAATTGTCTCCAGGTTATGACGGCTACACCTTC. Protein: CASSQLSPGYDGYTF.

The sample holds a few counts of this clone. The rearrangement links TRBV19 to TRBJ2-2; 7 bases agree with TRBD2. The V gene's germline CDR1 is LNHDA and CDR2 SQIVND (reference sequence). The CDR3 spans 14 residues. Unmatched junction bases numbered 6, after V lost 6 bases and J lost 5 bases. CDR3 coding DNA: TGTGCCAGTAGGCAGCAGGGAGGGACCGGGGAGCTGTTTTTT. As protein: CASRQQGGTGELFF.

This clone occurred a few times. This chain links TRBV15 with TRBJ1-2; 8 bases fit TRBD1. CDR3 length: 14 amino acids. V shed 3 bases, J shed 7 bases, and the junction held 7 bases outside the gene matches. CDR1 and CDR2 (germline): LNHNV, YYDKDF (reference sequence). CDR3 nucleotides: TGTGCCACCAGCAGGAACACAGGGGGATCTGGCTACACCTTC. Translation: CATSRNTGGSGYTF.

The chain couples TRBV6-4 to TRBJ1-4; D might be TRBD1 (5 bases). Per germline, CDR1 MRHNA and CDR2 SNTAGT. This CDR3 is 13 amino acids long. The V and J ends lost 6 bases and 7 bases respectively, with 12 bases between them. The CDR3 region is CASSSGLGEKLFF. CDR3 coding DNA: TGTGCCAGCAGCTCAGGGTTGGGTGAAAAACTGTTTTTT.

This chain links TRBV28 with TRBJ1-1, with 7 bases fitting TRBD1. Trimming took 6 bases from V and 4 from J; bases not matched to a gene: 8. CDR3 length: 14 amino acids. Germline CDR1 reads MDHEN; CDR2 reads SYDVKM. The CDR3 protein is CASRSGTATTEAFF. The DNA for the CDR3 is TGTGCCAGCAGATCCGGGACAGCGACCACTGAAGCTTTCTTT.